Listed below are T cell receptor beta chains from one sample, sequenced in a study of blood T cell repertoires in COVID-19. The table came from immunoSEQ multiplex PCR; TCRdb's copy has only in-frame clones and leaves some out. The table includes tens of thousands of clones, more than 75% detected once. The source material was peripheral blood. Every receptor here comes from a human donor in a cohort sampled during active COVID-19. Both conserved end residues are part of each CDR3. The D gene is left open where the match is weak. Clone size appears in some rows only: once, few, many, or a class for an expanded clone.

D,V,J,size,CDR3,DNA
TRBD2,TRBV11-2,TRBJ2-3,.,CASSLNSGGSTDTQYF,TGTGCCAGCAGCTTGAATAGCGGGGGTAGCACAGATACGCAGTATTTT
.,TRBV3-1/TRBV3-2,TRBJ1-4,.,CASRLREGREKLFF,TGTGCCAGCAGGCTAAGGGAGGGTAGGGAAAAACTGTTTTTT
.,TRBV19,TRBJ2-1,.,CASRGPGKTYNEQFF,TGTGCCAGTAGAGGTCCAGGGAAAACCTACAATGAGCAGTTCTTC
.,TRBV7-9,TRBJ1-6,.,CASSFPPRNSPLHF,TGTGCCAGCAGCTTCCCGCCACGGAATTCACCCCTCCACTTT
TRBD2,TRBV19,TRBJ2-1,few,CASSPLAGGYNEQFF,TGTGCCAGTAGTCCTCTAGCGGGGGGGTACAATGAGCAGTTCTTC
.,TRBV19,TRBJ1-1,once,CASSITGDSNTEAFF,TGTGCCAGTAGTATCACGGGGGATTCGAACACTGAAGCTTTCTTT
.,TRBV19,TRBJ1-5,once,CASRGLTTGGNQPQHF,TGTGCCAGTAGGGGACTGACGACCGGGGGCAATCAGCCCCAGCATTTT
.,TRBV5-5,TRBJ2-3,.,CASSLGFTSTDTQYF,TGTGCCAGCAGCTTGGGCTTTACTAGCACAGATACGCAGTATTTT
TRBD2,TRBV6-6,TRBJ2-5,.,CASKRGAGETQYF,TGTGCCAGCAAGCGGGGGGCGGGGGAGACCCAGTACTTC
.,TRBV4-2,TRBJ1-2,.,CASSQAALGFYGYTF,TGTGCCAGCAGCCAAGCCGCCTTGGGCTTCTATGGCTACACCTTC
.,TRBV27,TRBJ1-6,.,CASSLFSSGSYNSPLHF,TGTGCCAGCAGTTTATTCTCCAGTGGTTCCTATAATTCACCCCTCCACTTT
.,TRBV6-5,TRBJ2-7,.,CASSYSTGSSYEQYF,TGTGCCAGCAGTTACTCTACTGGGAGCTCCTACGAGCAGTACTTC
.,TRBV6-5,TRBJ2-2,once,CASSYIGGTGELFF,TGTGCCAGCAGTTACATCGGGGGCACCGGGGAGCTGTTTTTT
.,TRBV5-4,TRBJ2-3,.,CASSILNTDTQYF,TGTGCCAGCAGCATTCTAAACACAGATACGCAGTATTTT
.,TRBV18,TRBJ1-4,once,CASSTLRGSTNEKLFF,TGTGCCAGCTCAACTCTCCGGGGTTCCACTAATGAAAAACTGTTTTTT
TRBD2,TRBV5-3,TRBJ2-5,.,CARNNPRLAGVDQETQYF,TGTGCCAGAAACAACCCCAGACTAGCGGGGGTGGACCAAGAGACCCAGTACTTC
.,TRBV6-5,TRBJ1-1,.,CASSYYGRQNTEAFF,TGTGCCAGCAGTTACTACGGGAGACAGAACACTGAAGCTTTCTTT
.,TRBV6-5,TRBJ2-1,few,CASSWDGGLFNEQFF,TGTGCCAGCAGTTGGGACGGGGGTTTGTTCAATGAGCAGTTCTTC
TRBD1,TRBV5-5,TRBJ2-5,.,CASSSTGTGGLETQYF,TGTGCCAGCAGCTCTACCGGGACAGGGGGTCTGGAGACCCAGTACTTC
.,TRBV10-1,TRBJ2-7,.,CASSEVLYEQYF,TGCGCCAGCAGTGAGGTCCTCTACGAGCAGTACTTC
.,TRBV5-6,TRBJ1-2,.,CASSPGRPAGNYGYTF,TGTGCCAGCAGCCCGGGACGGCCAGCGGGGAACTATGGCTACACCTTC
.,TRBV5-6,TRBJ2-2,.,CASSFASTGELFF,TGTGCCAGCAGCTTTGCGAGTACCGGGGAGCTGTTTTTT
TRBD1,TRBV5-1,TRBJ2-1,.,CASTYGQGARDNEQFF,TGCGCCAGCACCTATGGACAGGGGGCCCGTGACAATGAGCAGTTCTTC
.,TRBV11-2,TRBJ2-2,.,CASSLDLVPNTGELFF,TGTGCCAGCAGCTTAGATCTAGTTCCGAACACCGGGGAGCTGTTTTTT
TRBD1,TRBV27,TRBJ1-1,.,CASRVQGAVNTEAFF,TGTGCCAGCAGAGTGCAGGGGGCTGTGAACACTGAAGCTTTCTTT
.,TRBV7-2,TRBJ2-7,.,CASTRQGQGSYEQYF,TGTGCCAGCACCCGTCAGGGGCAGGGCTCCTACGAGCAGTACTTC
.,TRBV18,TRBJ2-1,.,CASSPPTGSGSYNEQFF,TGTGCCAGCTCACCACCCACAGGGAGTGGCTCCTACAATGAGCAGTTCTTC
.,TRBV7-9,TRBJ1-6,once,CASSPGHGNSPLHF,TGTGCCAGCAGCCCGGGACACGGTAATTCACCCCTCCACTTT
.,TRBV25-1,TRBJ2-7,.,CASRLGVEQYF,TGTGCCAGCAGACTCGGGGTCGAGCAGTACTTC
TRBD2,TRBV28,TRBJ2-5,.,CASSFGSSGEETQYF,TGTGCCAGCAGTTTTGGGTCTAGCGGAGAAGAGACCCAGTACTTC
.,TRBV6-5,TRBJ2-3,.,CASSYRGDTQYF,TGTGCCAGCAGTTACCGGGGGGATACGCAGTATTTT
TRBD1,TRBV6-4,TRBJ1-2,few,CASSDSRSVNDRGPDGYTF,TGTGCCAGCAGTGACTCGAGATCCGTCAACGACAGGGGGCCTGATGGCTACACCTTC
TRBD1,TRBV11-2,TRBJ1-2,.,CASSPATGWYGYTF,TGTGCCAGCAGCCCAGCGACAGGGTGGTACGGCTACACCTTC
.,TRBV27,TRBJ1-3,once,CASSFQVPGLSGNTIYF,TGTGCCAGCAGTTTCCAGGTCCCAGGTTTATCGGGAAACACCATATATTTT
.,TRBV4-1,TRBJ2-4,.,CASSQEGKAKNIQYF,TGCGCCAGCAGCCAAGAGGGCAAAGCCAAAAACATTCAGTACTTC
TRBD1,TRBV28,TRBJ2-1,.,CASSADRGGYNEQFF,TGTGCCAGCAGTGCCGACAGGGGTGGTTACAATGAGCAGTTCTTC
.,TRBV6-1,TRBJ2-5,.,CASSVPGRGTALFGTQYF,TGTGCCAGCAGTGTCCCCGGACGGGGGACAGCCTTGTTTGGGACCCAGTACTTC
.,TRBV19,TRBJ1-3,.,CASLRVASYGNTIYF,TGTGCCAGCCTGAGGGTGGCTTCCTACGGAAACACCATATATTTT
TRBD1,TRBV6-6,TRBJ2-1,.,CATDRGGYNEQFF,TGTGCCACAGACAGGGGGGGATACAATGAGCAGTTCTTC
.,TRBV24-1,TRBJ2-1,once,CATSDPSRGNEQFF,TGTGCCACCAGTGATCCATCCAGGGGCAATGAGCAGTTCTTC
TRBD2,TRBV6-9,TRBJ2-1,.,CASSYWRGALRNEQFF,TGTGCCAGCAGTTATTGGCGGGGGGCTCTACGGAATGAGCAGTTCTTC
.,TRBV7-8,TRBJ2-7,.,CASSVEAARYEQYF,TGTGCCAGCAGCGTGGAGGCGGCGCGGTACGAGCAGTACTTC
.,TRBV7-2,TRBJ2-1,.,CASSLAGQVNEQFF,TGTGCCAGCAGCTTAGCGGGACAAGTCAATGAGCAGTTCTTC
.,TRBV10-3,TRBJ2-3,.,CAISGAGGTDTQYF,TGTGCCATCAGTGGGGCAGGTGGAACAGATACGCAGTATTTT
.,TRBV6-6,TRBJ2-1,few,CASSVMVGTRNEQFF,TGTGCCAGCTCTGTAATGGTGGGGACTCGCAATGAGCAGTTCTTC
.,TRBV27,TRBJ2-1,.,CASSLSLAHNEQFF,TGTGCCAGCAGTTTATCGTTGGCTCACAATGAGCAGTTCTTC
TRBD1,TRBV19,TRBJ2-7,.,CASSSGQGTNEQYF,TGTGCCAGTAGTTCGGGACAGGGGACCAACGAGCAGTACTTC
.,TRBV4-2,TRBJ1-5,.,CASSQEFTVNQPQHF,TGTGCCAGCAGCCAAGAGTTCACAGTAAATCAGCCCCAGCATTTT
.,TRBV6-2/TRBV6-3,TRBJ2-1,.,CASSRPSASNEQFF,TGTGCCAGCAGTCGACCTAGTGCTTCCAATGAGCAGTTCTTC
.,TRBV4-1,TRBJ1-2,few,CASSQDPPGWSTGYTF,TGCGCCAGCAGCCAAGATCCCCCTGGGTGGAGCACTGGCTACACCTTC
TRBD1,TRBV28,TRBJ1-2,.,CASSSGTVYGYTF,TGTGCCAGCAGTTCCGGGACAGTCTATGGCTACACCTTC
.,TRBV5-1,TRBJ2-7,.,CASSLGSSYEQYF,TGCGCCAGCAGCTTGGGGAGCTCCTACGAGCAGTACTTC
TRBD1,TRBV28,TRBJ2-6,.,CASLDRGGDGANVLTF,TGTGCCAGCTTAGACAGGGGAGGTGATGGGGCCAACGTCCTGACTTTC
.,TRBV19,TRBJ2-5,.,CASSRTGRETQYF,TGTGCCAGTAGTAGGACCGGGAGAGAGACCCAGTACTTC
.,TRBV5-1,TRBJ2-3,.,CASSSREHTDTQYF,TGCGCCAGCAGCTCCCGGGAGCACACAGATACGCAGTATTTT
.,TRBV7-9,TRBJ1-5,.,CASSSLGQGRQPQHF,TGTGCCAGCAGCTCCCTGGGGCAGGGGCGTCAGCCCCAGCATTTT
.,TRBV5-3,TRBJ1-1,.,CATYSASGGRVLGTEAFF,TGTGCCACCTACTCCGCTAGTGGAGGGCGGGTTTTAGGTACTGAAGCTTTCTTT
TRBD1,TRBV14,TRBJ2-2,.,CASQQGVNTGELFF,TGTGCCAGCCAACAGGGGGTTAACACCGGGGAGCTGTTTTTT
.,TRBV12-3/TRBV12-4,TRBJ2-1,.,CASSFLAWNEQFF,TGTGCCAGCAGTTTTCTAGCTTGGAATGAGCAGTTCTTC
TRBD1,TRBV7-6,TRBJ1-6,.,CASSLGQDYSPLHF,TGTGCCAGCAGTCTCGGACAGGATTATTCACCCCTCCACTTT